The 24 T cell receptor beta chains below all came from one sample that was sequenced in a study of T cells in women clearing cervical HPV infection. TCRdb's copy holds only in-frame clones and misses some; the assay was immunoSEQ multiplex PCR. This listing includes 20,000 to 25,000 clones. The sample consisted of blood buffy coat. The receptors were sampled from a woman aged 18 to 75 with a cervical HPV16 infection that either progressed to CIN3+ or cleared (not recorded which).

Incomplete CDR3 DNA: TGTGCCAGCAGTTTCTGGGGACAATCCTATGGC. Translation: CASSFWGQSYG. The CDR3 as a whole reads CASSFWGQSYGYTF. The rearrangement links TRBV28 to TRBJ1-2, with TRBD1 as a possible D gene (6 bases). The read ends 3 residues shy of where the CDR3 ends; the end is completed using the germline J gene. Trimming shortened V by 3 bases and J by 4 bases, and 12 bases separated the two germline ends. Germline V gene lookup returns CDR1 MDHEN and CDR2 SYDVKM. The CDR3 extends over 14 amino acids.

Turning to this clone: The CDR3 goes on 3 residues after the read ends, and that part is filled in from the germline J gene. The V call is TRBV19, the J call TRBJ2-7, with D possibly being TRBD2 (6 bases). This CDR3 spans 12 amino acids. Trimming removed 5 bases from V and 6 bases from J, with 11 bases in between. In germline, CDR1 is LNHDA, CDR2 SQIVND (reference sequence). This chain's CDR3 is CASSPGVGEQYF. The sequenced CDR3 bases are TGTGCCAGTAGTCCGGGGGTTGGCGAG.

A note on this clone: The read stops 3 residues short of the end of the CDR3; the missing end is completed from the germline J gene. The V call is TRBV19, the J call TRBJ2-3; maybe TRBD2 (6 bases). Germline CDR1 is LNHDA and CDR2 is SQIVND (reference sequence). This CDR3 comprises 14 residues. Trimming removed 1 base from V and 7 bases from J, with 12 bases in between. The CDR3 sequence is CASSIGSGFYTQYF. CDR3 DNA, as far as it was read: TGTGCCAGTAGTATAGGGAGCGGGTTCTATACG.

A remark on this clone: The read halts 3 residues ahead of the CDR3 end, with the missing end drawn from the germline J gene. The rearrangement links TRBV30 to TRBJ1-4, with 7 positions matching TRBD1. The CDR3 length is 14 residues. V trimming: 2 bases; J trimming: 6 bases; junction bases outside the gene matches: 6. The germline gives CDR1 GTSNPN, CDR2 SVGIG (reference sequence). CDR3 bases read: TGTGCCTGGAGTCCGACAGGGAGCTATGAAAAA. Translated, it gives CAWSPTGSYEK. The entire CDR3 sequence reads CAWSPTGSYEKLFF.

The part of the CDR3 DNA that was read is TGTGCCAGCACCTCACAGGGGAGTGTGGATAATTCACCC. Amino acids: CASTSQGSVDNSP. In full, the CDR3 is CASTSQGSVDNSPLHF. This sequence joins TRBV6-2 or TRBV6-3 and TRBJ1-6; 7 positions match TRBD1. The read ends 3 residues shy of where the CDR3 ends; the end is completed using the germline J gene. Per germline, CDR1 MNHEY and CDR2 SVGEGT. V was clipped by 7 bases and J by 5 bases; unmatched bases: 11. There are 16 residues in the CDR3.

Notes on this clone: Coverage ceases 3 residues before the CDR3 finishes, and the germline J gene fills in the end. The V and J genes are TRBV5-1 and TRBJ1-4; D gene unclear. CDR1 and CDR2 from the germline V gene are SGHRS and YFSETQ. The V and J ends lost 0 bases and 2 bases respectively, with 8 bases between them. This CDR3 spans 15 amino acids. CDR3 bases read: TGCGCCAGCAGCTTGGGCCGGGTGACTAATGAAAAA. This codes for CASSLGRVTNEK. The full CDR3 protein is CASSLGRVTNEKLFF.

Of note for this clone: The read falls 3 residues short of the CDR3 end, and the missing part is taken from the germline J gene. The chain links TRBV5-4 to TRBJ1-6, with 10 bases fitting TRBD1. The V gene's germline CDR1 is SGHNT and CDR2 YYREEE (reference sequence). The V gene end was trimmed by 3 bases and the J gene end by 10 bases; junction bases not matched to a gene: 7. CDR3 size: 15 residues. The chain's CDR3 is CASSSTGTGASPLHF. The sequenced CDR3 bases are TGTGCCAGCAGCTCCACCGGGACAGGGGCCTCACCC.

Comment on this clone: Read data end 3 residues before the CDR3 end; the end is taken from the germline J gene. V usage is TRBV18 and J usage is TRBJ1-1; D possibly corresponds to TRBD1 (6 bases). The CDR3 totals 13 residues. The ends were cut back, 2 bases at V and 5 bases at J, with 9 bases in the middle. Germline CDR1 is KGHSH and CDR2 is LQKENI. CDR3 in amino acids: CASSPEGGTEAFF. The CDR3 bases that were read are TGTGCCAGCTCACCAGAGGGGGGGACTGAA. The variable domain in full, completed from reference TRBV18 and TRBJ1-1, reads NAGVMQNPRHLVRRRGQEARLRCSPMKGHSHVYWYRQLPEEGLKFMVYLQKENIIDESGMPKERFSAEFPKEGPSILRIQQVVRGDSAAYFCASSPEGGTEAFFGQGTRLTVV.

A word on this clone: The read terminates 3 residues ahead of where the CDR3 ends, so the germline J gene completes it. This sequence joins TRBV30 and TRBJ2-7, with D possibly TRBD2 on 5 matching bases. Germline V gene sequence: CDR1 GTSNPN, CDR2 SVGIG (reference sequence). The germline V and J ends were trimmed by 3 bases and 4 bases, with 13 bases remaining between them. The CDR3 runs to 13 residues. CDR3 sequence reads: CAWRPNGVYEQYF. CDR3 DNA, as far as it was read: TGTGCCTGGAGACCAAACGGGGTGTACGAG.

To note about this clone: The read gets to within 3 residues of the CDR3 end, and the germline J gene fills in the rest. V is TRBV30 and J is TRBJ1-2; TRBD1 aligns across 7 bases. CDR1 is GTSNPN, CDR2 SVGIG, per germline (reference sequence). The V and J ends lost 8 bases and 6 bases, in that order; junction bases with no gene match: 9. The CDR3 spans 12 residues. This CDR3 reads CARNRGNDGYTF. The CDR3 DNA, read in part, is TGTGCCCGGAACAGGGGAAATGATGGC.

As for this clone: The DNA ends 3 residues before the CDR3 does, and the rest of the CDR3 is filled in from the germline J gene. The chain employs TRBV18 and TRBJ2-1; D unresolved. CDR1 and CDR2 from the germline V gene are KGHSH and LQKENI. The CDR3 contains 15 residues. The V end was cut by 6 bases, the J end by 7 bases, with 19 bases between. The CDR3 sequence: CASSPVSDEANEQFF. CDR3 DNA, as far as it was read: TGTGCCAGCTCCCCGGTGTCAGACGAAGCGAATGAG.

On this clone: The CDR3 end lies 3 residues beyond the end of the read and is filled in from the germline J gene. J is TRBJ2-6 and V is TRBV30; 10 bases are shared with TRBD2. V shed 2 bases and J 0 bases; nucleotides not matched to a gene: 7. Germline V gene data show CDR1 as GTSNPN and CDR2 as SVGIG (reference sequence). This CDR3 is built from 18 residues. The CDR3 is CAWSPIAGGPSGANVLTF. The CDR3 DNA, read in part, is TGTGCCTGGAGTCCAATAGCGGGAGGCCCCTCTGGGGCCAACGTC. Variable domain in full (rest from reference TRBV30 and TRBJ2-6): SQTIHQWPATLVQPVGSPLSLECTVEGTSNPNLYWYRQAAGRGLQLLFYSVGIGQISSEVPQNLSASRPQDRQFILSSKKLLLSDSGFYLCAWSPIAGGPSGANVLTFGAGSRLTVL.

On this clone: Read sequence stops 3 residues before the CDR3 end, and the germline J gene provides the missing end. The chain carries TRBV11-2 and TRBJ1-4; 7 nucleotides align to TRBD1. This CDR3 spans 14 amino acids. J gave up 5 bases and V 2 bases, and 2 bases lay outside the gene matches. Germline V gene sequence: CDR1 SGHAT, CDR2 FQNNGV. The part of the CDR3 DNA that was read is TGTGCCAGCAGCTTAACCAGGGGGAATGAAAAA. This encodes CASSLTRGNEK. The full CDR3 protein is CASSLTRGNEKLFF.

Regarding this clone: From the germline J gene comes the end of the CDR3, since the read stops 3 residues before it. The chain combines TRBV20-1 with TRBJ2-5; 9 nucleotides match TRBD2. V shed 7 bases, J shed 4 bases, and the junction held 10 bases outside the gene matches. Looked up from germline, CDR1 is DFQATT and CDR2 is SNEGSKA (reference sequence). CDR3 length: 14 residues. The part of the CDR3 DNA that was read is TGCAGTGTCCTCCCGTCTAGCGGGACAGAGACC. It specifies CSVLPSSGTET. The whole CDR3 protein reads CSVLPSSGTETQYF.

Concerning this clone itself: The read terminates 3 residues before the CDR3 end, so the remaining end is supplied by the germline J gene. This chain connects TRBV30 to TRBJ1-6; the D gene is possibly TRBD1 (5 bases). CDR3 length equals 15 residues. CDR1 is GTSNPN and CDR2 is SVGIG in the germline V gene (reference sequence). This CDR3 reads CAWTPQTTVVHPLHF. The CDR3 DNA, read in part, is TGTGCCTGGACCCCCCAGACGACAGTAGTGCATCCC.

The CDR3 DNA, read in part, is TGTGCCAGCAGCTTGTCCGGCACAGGTCGTGAA. Protein: CASSLSGTGRE. The complete CDR3 reads CASSLSGTGREAFF. The V gene is TRBV5-6, the J gene TRBJ1-1, with D maybe TRBD1 (5 bases). The CDR3 goes on 3 residues after the read ends, and that part is filled in from the germline J gene. Trimming removed 1 base from V and 7 bases from J, with 14 bases in between. CDR1 SGHDT and CDR2 YYEEEE come from the germline V gene. The CDR3 spans 14 residues.

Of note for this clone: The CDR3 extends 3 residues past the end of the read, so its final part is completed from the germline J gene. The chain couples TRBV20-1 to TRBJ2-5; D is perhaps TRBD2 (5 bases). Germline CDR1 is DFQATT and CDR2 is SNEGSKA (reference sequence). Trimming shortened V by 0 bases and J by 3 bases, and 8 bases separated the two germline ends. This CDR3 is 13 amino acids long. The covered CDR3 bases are TGCAGTGCTAGAGATCCGGGGAAAGAGACC. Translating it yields CSARDPGKET. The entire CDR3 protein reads CSARDPGKETQYF.

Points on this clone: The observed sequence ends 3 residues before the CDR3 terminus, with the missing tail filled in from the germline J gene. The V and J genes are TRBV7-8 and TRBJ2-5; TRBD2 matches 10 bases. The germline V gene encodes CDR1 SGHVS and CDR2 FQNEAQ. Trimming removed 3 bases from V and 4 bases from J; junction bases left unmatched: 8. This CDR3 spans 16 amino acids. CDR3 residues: CASSFLTGLAVETQYF. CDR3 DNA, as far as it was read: TGTGCCAGCAGCTTCCTTACCGGACTAGCGGTAGAGACC.

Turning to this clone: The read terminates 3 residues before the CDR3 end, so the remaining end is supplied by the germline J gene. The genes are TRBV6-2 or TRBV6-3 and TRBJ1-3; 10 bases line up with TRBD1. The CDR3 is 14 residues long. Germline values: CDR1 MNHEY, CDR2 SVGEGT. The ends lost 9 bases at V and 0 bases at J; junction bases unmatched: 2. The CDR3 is CASRTGGSGNTIYF. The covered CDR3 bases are TGTGCCAGTAGGACAGGGGGCTCTGGAAACACC.

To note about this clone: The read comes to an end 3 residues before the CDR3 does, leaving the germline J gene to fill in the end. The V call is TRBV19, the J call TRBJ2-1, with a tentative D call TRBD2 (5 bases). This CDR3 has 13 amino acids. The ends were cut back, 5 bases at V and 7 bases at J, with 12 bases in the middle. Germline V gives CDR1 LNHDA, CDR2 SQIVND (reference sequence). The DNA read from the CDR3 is TGTGCCAGTAGTGTCGATTTAGCGAATGAG. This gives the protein CASSVDLANE. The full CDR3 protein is CASSVDLANEQFF.

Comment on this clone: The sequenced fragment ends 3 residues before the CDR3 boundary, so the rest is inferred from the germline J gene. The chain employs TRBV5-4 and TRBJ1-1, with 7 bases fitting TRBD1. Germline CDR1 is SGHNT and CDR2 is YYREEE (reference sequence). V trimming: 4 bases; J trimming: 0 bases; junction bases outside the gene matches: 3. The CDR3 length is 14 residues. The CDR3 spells CASSQGQLNTEAFF. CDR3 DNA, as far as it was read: TGTGCCAGCAGCCAGGGACAGTTGAACACTGAA.

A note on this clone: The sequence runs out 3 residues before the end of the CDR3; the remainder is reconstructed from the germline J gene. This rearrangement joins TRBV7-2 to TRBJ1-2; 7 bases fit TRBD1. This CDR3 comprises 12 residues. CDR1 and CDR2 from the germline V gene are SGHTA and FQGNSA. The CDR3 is CASSYTGDGYTF. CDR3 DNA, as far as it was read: TGTGCCAGCAGCTACACAGGGGACGGC.

CDR3 sequence reads: CSAPAGGNTGELFF. CDR3 DNA (partial): TGCAGTGCCCCAGCGGGAGGGAACACCGGGGAG. The rearrangement links TRBV20-1 to TRBJ2-2; 9 bases fit TRBD2. With the read ending 3 residues before the CDR3 end, the germline J gene is used to fill in that end. Germline CDR1 DFQATT, CDR2 SNEGSKA (reference sequence). The CDR3 covers 14 residues. V lost 6 bases, J lost 1 base, and 3 bases stayed unmatched.

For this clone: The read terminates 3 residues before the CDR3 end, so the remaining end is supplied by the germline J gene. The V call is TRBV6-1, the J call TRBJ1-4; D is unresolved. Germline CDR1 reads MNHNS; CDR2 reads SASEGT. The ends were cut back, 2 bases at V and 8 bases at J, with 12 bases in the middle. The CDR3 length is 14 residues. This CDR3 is CASSESVVGEKLFF. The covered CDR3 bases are TGTGCCAGCAGTGAATCAGTGGTGGGCGAAAAA.